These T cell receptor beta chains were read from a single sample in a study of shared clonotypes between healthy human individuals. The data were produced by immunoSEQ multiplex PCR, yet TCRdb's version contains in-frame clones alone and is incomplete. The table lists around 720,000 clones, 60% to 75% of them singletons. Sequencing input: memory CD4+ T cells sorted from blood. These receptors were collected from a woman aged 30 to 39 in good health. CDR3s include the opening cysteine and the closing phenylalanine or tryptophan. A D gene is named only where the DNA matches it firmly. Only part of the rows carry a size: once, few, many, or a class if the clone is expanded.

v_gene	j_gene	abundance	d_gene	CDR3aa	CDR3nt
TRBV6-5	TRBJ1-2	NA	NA	CASRTDPNYGYTF	TGTGCCAGCAGGACAGACCCTAACTATGGCTACACCTTC
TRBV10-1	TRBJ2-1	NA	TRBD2	CASSERGRDEQFF	TGCGCCAGCAGTGAGCGGGGGAGGGATGAGCAGTTCTTC
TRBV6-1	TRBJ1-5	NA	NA	CASTTNQPQHF	TGTGCCAGCACCACCAATCAGCCCCAGCATTTT
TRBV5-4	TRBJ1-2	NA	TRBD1	CASSFPGQDNYGYTF	TGTGCCAGCAGCTTTCCGGGACAGGATAACTATGGCTACACCTTC
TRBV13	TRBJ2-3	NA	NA	CASSLGTGSSSTDTQYF	TGTGCCAGCAGCTTGGGGACTGGTAGCTCTAGCACAGATACGCAGTATTTT
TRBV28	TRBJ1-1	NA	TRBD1	CASTAPTGGAFF	TGTGCCAGCACAGCCCCGACAGGGGGGGCTTTCTTT
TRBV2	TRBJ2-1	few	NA	CASSGGVAAERQFF	TGTGCCAGCAGTGGCGGGGTAGCGGCCGAGAGGCAGTTCTTC
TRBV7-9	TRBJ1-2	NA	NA	CASNGGGNYGYTF	TGTGCCAGCAATGGGGGTGGGAACTATGGCTACACCTTC
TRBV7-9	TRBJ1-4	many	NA	CASSLQAGGEKLFF	TGTGCCAGCAGCTTACAAGCCGGAGGGGAAAAACTGTTTTTT
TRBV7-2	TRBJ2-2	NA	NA	CASSLEDSANTGELFF	TGTGCCAGCAGCTTGGAGGACAGCGCGAACACCGGGGAGCTGTTTTTT
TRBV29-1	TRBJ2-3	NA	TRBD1	CSVDRGASTDTQYF	TGCAGCGTCGACAGGGGGGCTAGCACAGATACGCAGTATTTT
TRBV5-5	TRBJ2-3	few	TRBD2	CASSRGLSGSEVYTQYF	TGTGCCAGCAGCCGGGGGCTGAGCGGGAGTGAAGTATATACGCAGTATTTT
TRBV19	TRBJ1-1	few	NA	CASKTVEGGEGKGTEAFF	TGTGCCAGTAAGACAGTAGAAGGTGGTGAGGGGAAGGGCACTGAAGCTTTCTTT
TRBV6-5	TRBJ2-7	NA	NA	CASSSRLYEQYF	TGTGCCAGCAGTTCCAGGTTATACGAGCAGTACTTC
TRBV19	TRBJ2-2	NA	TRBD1	CASRSPSGQGTANTGELFF	TGTGCCAGTAGATCTCCCTCGGGACAGGGGACAGCGAACACCGGGGAGCTGTTTTTT
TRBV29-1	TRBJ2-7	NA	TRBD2	CSVDRGGEEQYF	TGCAGCGTTGACCGCGGGGGAGAGGAGCAGTACTTC
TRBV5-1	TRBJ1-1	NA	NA	CASSLSADRTEAFF	TGCGCCAGCAGCTTGTCCGCGGATAGGACTGAAGCTTTCTTT
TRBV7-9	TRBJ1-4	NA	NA	CASSLWGFQGGSNEKLFF	TGTGCCAGCAGCTTATGGGGCTTCCAAGGGGGGTCAAATGAAAAACTGTTTTTT
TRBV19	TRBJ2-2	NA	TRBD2	CASSPAGLAGAGTGELFF	TGTGCCAGTAGTCCCGCGGGACTAGCGGGGGCGGGAACCGGGGAGCTGTTTTTT
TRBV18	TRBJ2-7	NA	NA	CASSADGRSYEQYF	TGTGCCAGCTCAGCGGACGGTCGCTCCTACGAGCAGTACTTC
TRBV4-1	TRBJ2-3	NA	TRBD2	CASSQLNLAGGDTQYF	TGCGCCAGCAGCCAACTCAACCTAGCGGGGGGGGATACGCAGTATTTT
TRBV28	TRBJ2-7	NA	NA	CASSLGGSSEQYF	TGTGCCAGCAGCCTTGGGGGGTCGAGCGAGCAGTACTTC
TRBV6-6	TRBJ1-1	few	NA	CASSRGHLNTEAFF	TGTGCCAGCAGCCGGGGCCACTTGAACACTGAAGCTTTCTTT
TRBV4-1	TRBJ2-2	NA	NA	CASSQPYRGSGTGELFF	TGCGCCAGCAGCCAACCATACCGGGGATCAGGTACCGGGGAGCTGTTTTTT
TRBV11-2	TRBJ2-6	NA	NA	CASSFYRSGANVLTF	TGTGCCAGCAGCTTCTACAGGTCTGGGGCCAACGTCCTGACTTTC
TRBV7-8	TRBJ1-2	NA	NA	CASSLARTHGYGYTF	TGTGCCAGCAGCTTAGCCAGGACCCATGGCTATGGCTACACCTTC
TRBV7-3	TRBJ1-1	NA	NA	CASSSATWTEAFF	TGTGCCAGCAGCTCGGCTACGTGGACTGAAGCTTTCTTT
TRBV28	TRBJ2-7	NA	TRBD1	CASTPPGGNYEQYF	TGTGCCAGCACCCCTCCAGGGGGAAACTACGAGCAGTACTTC
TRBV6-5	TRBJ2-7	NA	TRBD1	CASSGGQGTHEQYF	TGTGCCAGCAGTGGGGGACAGGGGACCCACGAGCAGTACTTC
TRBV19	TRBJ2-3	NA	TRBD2	CASRLAGAATDTQYF	TGTGCCAGTAGGCTAGCGGGAGCGGCGACAGATACGCAGTATTTT
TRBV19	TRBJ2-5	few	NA	CASSRGQGIQETQYF	TGTGCCAGTTCGCGGGGGCAGGGGATTCAAGAGACCCAGTACTTC